This T cell receptor beta chain was profiled in a study of cytomegalovirus exposure and HLA in healthy donors. The PCR used 60 Vbeta and 13 Jbeta primers. TCRdb's table, derived via immunoSEQ multiplex PCR, lists solely in-frame clones and lacks some. The data show some 90,000 clones, 80% seen once. Germline trimming cut 5 bases from V and 4 bases from J; bases unmatched to any gene: 3. Germline V lookup: CDR1 SGHRS, CDR2 YFSETQ. The CDR3 consists of 12 residues. Sequenced: PBMCs. The chain uses TRBV5-1 and TRBJ2-7; TRBD2 matches at 7 bases. This TCR was recovered from a woman in her fifties or sixties in good health and CMV-seropositive. CDR3 coding DNA: TGCGCCAGCAGTGTCGGGGGGTACGAGCAGTACTTC. The encoded protein is CASSVGGYEQYF.